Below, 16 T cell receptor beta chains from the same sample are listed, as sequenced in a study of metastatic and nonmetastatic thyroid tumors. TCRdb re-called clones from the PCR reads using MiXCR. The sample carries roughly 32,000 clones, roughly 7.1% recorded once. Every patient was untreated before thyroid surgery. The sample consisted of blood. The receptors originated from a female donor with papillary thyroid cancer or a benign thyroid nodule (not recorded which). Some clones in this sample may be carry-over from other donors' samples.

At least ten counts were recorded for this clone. Here the CDR3 reads CASSLSLDTLRKHEKLFF. As DNA, the CDR3 is TGTGCCAGCAGTCTATCACTGGACACACTACGGAAGCATGAAAAACTGTTTTTT. The rearrangement uses TRBV12-3 or TRBV12-4 and TRBJ1-4, with a tentative D call TRBD1 (5 bases). Deletions cut 5 bases from V and 6 bases from J, with 25 bases between. CDR3 size: 18 residues.

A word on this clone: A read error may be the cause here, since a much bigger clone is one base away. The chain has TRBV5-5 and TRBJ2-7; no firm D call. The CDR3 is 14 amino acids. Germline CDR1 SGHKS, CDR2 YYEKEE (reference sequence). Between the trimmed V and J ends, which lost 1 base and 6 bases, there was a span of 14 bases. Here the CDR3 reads CASSLSQARSEQYF. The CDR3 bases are TGTGCCAGCAGCTTGAGCCAGGCGAGGAGCGAGCAGTACTTC. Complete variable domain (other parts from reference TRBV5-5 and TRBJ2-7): DAGVTQSPTHLIKTRGQQVTLRCSPISGHKSVSWYQQVLGQGPQFIFQYYEKEERGRGNFPDRFSARQFPNYSSELNVNALLLGDSALYLCASSLSQARSEQYFGPGTRLTVT.

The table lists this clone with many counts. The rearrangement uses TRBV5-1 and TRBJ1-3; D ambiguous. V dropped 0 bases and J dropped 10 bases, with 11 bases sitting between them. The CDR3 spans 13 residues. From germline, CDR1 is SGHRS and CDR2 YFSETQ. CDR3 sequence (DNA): TGCGCCAGCAGCTTGGACAAGGTGGCAACCATATATTTT. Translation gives CASSLDKVATIYF.

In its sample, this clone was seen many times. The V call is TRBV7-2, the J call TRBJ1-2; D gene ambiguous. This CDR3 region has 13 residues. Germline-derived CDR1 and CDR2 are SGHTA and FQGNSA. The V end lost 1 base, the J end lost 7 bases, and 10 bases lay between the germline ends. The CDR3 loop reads CASSLGVASGYTF. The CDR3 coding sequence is TGTGCCAGCAGCTTAGGGGTAGCTTCTGGCTACACCTTC. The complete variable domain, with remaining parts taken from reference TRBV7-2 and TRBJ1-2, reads GAGVSQSPSNKVTEKGKDVELRCDPISGHTALYWYRQSLGQGLEFLIYFQGNSAPDKSGLPSDRFSAERTGGSVSTLTIQRTQQEDSAVYLCASSLGVASGYTFGSGTRLTVV.

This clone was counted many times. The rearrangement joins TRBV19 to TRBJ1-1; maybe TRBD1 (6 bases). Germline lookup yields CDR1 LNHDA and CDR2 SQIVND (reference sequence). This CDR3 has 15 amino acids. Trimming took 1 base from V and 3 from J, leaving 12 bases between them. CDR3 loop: CASSIVGGKDTEAFF. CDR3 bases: TGTGCCAGTAGTATAGTCGGGGGCAAGGACACTGAAGCTTTCTTT.

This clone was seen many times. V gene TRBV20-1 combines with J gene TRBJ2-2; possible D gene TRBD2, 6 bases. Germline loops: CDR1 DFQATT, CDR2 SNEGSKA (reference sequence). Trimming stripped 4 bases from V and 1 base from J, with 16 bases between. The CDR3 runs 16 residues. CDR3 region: CSATATGGLNTGELFF. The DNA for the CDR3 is TGCAGTGCTACCGCGACCGGGGGACTGAACACCGGGGAGCTGTTTTTT.

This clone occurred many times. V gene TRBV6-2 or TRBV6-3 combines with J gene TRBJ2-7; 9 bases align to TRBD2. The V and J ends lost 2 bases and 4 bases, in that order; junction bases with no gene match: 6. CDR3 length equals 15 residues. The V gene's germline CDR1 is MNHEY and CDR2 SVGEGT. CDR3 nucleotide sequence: TGTGCCAGCAGTTACCCCGGGACTAGCAGGTACGAGCAGTACTTC. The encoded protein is CASSYPGTSRYEQYF.

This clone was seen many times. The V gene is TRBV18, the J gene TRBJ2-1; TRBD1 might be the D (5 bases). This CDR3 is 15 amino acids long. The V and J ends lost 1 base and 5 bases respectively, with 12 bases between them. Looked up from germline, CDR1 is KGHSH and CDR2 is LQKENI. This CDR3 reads CASSPRPGSHNEQFF. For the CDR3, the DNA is TGTGCCAGCTCACCACGGCCAGGGTCCCACAATGAGCAGTTCTTC. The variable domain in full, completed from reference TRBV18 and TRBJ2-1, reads NAGVMQNPRHLVRRRGQEARLRCSPMKGHSHVYWYRQLPEEGLKFMVYLQKENIIDESGMPKERFSAEFPKEGPSILRIQQVVRGDSAAYFCASSPRPGSHNEQFFGPGTRLTVL.

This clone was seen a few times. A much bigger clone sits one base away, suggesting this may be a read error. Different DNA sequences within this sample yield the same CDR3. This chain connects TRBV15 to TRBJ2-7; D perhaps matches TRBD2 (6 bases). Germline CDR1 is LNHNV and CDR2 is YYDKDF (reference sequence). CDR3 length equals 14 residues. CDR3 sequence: CATSERLDNYEQYF. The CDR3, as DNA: TGCGCCACCAGCGAACGACTAGACAACTACGAGCAGTATTTC.

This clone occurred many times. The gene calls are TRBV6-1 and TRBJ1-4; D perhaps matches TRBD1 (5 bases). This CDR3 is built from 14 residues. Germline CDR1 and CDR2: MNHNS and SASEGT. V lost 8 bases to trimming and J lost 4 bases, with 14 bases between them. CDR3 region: CASRGRGLNEKLFF. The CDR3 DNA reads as TGTGCCAGCCGGGGGAGGGGTCTTAATGAAAAACTGTTTTTT.

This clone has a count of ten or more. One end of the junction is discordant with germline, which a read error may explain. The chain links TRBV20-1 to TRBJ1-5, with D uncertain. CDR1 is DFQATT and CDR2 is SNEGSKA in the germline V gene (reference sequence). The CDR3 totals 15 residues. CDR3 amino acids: CSAGDERHSNQPQHF. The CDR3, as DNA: TGCAGTGCTGGAGATGAGCGCCATAGCAATCAGCCCCAGCATTTT.

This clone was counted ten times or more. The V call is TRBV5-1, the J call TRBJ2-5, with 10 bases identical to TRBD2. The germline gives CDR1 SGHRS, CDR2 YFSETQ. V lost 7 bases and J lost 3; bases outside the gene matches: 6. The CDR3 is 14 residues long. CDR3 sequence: CASCNLAGEETQYF. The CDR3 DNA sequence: TGCGCCAGCTGTAACCTAGCGGGGGAAGAGACCCAGTACTTC. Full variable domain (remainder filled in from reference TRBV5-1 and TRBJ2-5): KAGVTQTPRYLIKTRGQQVTLSCSPISGHRSVSWYQQTPGQGLQFLFEYFSETQRNKGNFPGRFSGRQFSNSRSEMNVSTLELGDSALYLCASCNLAGEETQYFGPGTRLLVL.

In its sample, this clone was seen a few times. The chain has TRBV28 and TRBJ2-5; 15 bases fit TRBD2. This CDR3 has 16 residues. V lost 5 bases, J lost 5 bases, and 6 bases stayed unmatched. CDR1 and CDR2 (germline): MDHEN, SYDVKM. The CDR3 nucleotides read TGTGCCAGCAGTGCCGGGACTAGCGGGAGGATTGAGACCCAGTACTTC. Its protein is CASSAGTSGRIETQYF.

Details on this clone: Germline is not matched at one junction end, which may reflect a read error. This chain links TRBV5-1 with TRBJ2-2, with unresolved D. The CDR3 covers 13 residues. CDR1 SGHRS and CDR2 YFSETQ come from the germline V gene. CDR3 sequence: CARSLVLSGELFF. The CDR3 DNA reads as TGCGCCAGGAGCTTGGTCCTATCAGGGGAGCTGTTTTTT.

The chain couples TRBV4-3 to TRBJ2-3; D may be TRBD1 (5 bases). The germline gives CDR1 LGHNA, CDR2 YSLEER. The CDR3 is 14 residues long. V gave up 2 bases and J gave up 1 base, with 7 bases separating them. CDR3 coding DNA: TGCGCCAGCAGCCAACTACAGGGCACAGATACGCAGTATTTT. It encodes CASSQLQGTDTQYF.

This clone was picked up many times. The CDR3 coding sequence is TGTGCCAGCAGCTTGTGGGAGGGATCCTACAATGAGCAGTTCTTC. Amino acids: CASSLWEGSYNEQFF. The chain has TRBV7-3 and TRBJ2-1; 7 nucleotides match TRBD2. Per germline, CDR1 SGHTA and CDR2 FQGTGA. The CDR3 has 15 residues. V gave up 3 bases and J gave up 1 base; unmatched junction bases: 3.